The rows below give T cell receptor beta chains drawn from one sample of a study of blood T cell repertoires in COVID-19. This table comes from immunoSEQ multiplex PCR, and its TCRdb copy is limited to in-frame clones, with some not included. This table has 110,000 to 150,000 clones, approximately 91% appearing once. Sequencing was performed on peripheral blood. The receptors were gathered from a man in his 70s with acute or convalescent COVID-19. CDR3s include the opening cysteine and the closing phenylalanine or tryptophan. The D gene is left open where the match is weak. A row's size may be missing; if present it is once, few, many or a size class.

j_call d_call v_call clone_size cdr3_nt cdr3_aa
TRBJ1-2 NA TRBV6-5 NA TGTGCCAGCAGCCTTGACGGACAAAACTATGGCTACACCTTC CASSLDGQNYGYTF
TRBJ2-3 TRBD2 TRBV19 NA TGTGCCAGTAGAACTAGCGGGGGAGGAGATACGCAGTATTTT CASRTSGGGDTQYF
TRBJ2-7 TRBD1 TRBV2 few TGTGCCAGCAGTCTACAGGGGGCTACTACCTACGAGCAGTACTTC CASSLQGATTYEQYF
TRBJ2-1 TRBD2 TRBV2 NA TGTGCCAGCACCCCAGCGGGGGTGGTAGATGAGCAGTTCTTC CASTPAGVVDEQFF
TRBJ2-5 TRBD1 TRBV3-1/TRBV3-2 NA TGTGCCAGCACCGGGACAGGGGAAGAGACCCAGTACTTC CASTGTGEETQYF
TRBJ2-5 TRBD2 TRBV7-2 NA TGTGCCAGCAGCCTCGAAGGACTAGCTGGGGAGACCCAGTACTTC CASSLEGLAGETQYF
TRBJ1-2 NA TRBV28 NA TGTGCCAGCAGGGACAACAGGGACGGCTACACCTTC CASRDNRDGYTF
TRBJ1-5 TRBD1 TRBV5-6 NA TGTGCCAGCAGCTTGATGGGGGACAGGGGGCGTAATCAGCCCCAGCATTTT CASSLMGDRGRNQPQHF
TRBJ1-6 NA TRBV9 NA TGTGCCAGCAGCGTAGGTAGTACCGATTCAAGCCTCCACTTT CASSVGSTDSSLHF
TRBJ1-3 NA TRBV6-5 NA TGTGCCAGCAAATCGGGTTGGCAGAGTAGCACCATATATTTT CASKSGWQSSTIYF
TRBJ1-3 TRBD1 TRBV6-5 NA TGTGCCAGCAGACGCCTGACAGGGCTAAACACCATATATTTT CASRRLTGLNTIYF
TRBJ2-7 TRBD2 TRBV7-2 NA TGTGCCAGCAGCTCGGAAGCGGGAAGATCCTACGAGCAGTACTTC CASSSEAGRSYEQYF
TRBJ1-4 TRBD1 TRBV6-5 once TGTGCCAGCAGTTCAGGGACAGGGACCGAAAAACTGTTTTTT CASSSGTGTEKLFF
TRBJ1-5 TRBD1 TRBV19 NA TGTGCCAGTAGGGGGACAGGGTCGGGTTCGGGCAATCAGCCCCAGCATTTT CASRGTGSGSGNQPQHF
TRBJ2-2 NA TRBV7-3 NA TGTGCCAGCAGCTTAGAAGGCGGCCCAAACACCGGGGAGCTGTTTTTT CASSLEGGPNTGELFF
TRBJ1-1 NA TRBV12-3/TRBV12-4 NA TGTGCCAGCAGTTCCCAGATGAACACTGAAGCTTTCTTT CASSSQMNTEAFF
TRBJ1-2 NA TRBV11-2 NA TGTGCCAGCAGACCGTGGGGCCAGGGGCCAGGCTATGGCTACACCTTC CASRPWGQGPGYGYTF
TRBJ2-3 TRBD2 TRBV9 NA TGTGCCAGCAGCGTTGGGATAGCGGGAGGATTGGCGAGCACAGATACGCAGTATTTT CASSVGIAGGLASTDTQYF
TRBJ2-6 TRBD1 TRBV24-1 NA TGTGCCACCAGTGACGCGGACAGGGCCGGGGCCAACGTCCTGACTTTC CATSDADRAGANVLTF
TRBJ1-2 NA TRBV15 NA TGTACCACCAGCAGAGTGGGGGCTTCGGCTAACTATGGCTACACCTTC CTTSRVGASANYGYTF
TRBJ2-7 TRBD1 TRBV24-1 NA TGTGCCACCAGTGGGGGACAGGGGGCATACGAGCAGTACTTC CATSGGQGAYEQYF
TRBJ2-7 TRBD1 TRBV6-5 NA TGTGCCAGCAGTTACCGGGACAGGGGTGGCGAGCAGTACTTC CASSYRDRGGEQYF
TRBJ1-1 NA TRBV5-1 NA TGCGCCAGCAGCTTGGGGCAGGGGAGTGAAGCTTTCTTT CASSLGQGSEAFF
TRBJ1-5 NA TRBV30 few TGTGCCTGGAGTGTACAAGGGGGGGCAGGTCAGCCCCAGCATTTT CAWSVQGGAGQPQHF
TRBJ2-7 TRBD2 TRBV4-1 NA TGCGCCAGCAGCGATCGTCTAGCGGACTCCTACGAGCAGTACTTC CASSDRLADSYEQYF
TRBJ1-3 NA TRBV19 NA TGTGCCAGTAGTGACGACCTTTTAGGGGCTGGAAACACCATATATTTT CASSDDLLGAGNTIYF
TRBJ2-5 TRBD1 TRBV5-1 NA TGCGCCAGCAGCGATGGGACAGGGGGAGAGACCCAGTACTTC CASSDGTGGETQYF
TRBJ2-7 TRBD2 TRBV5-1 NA TGCGCCAGCAGCTTAACTAGCGGGGAATACGAGCAGTACTTC CASSLTSGEYEQYF
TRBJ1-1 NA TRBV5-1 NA TGCGCCAGCAGCTTGGGAGGGAGGGACACTGAAGCTTTCTTT CASSLGGRDTEAFF
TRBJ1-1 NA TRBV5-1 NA TGCGCCAGCAGCTGGGAGGGTGCGGGACATTCACGAACTGAAGCTTTCTTT CASSWEGAGHSRTEAFF
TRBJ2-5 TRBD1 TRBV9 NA TGTGCCAGCAGCGAGGGACAGGGGGCGCGACGGGAGACCCAGTACTTC CASSEGQGARRETQYF
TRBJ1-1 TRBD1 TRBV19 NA TGTGCCAGTAGTAAGGACAGGGGACCGAACACTGAAGCTTTCTTT CASSKDRGPNTEAFF
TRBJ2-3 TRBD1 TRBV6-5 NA TGTGCCAGCAGTTACCAGACAGGGGGATACACAGATACGCAGTATTTT CASSYQTGGYTDTQYF
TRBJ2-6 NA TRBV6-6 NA TGTGCCAGCAGTTACACGCTAGCGCCCGGGGCCAACGTCCTGACTTTC CASSYTLAPGANVLTF
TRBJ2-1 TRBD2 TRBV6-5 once TGTGCCAGCACCCCGATGGGCGGGAGAAGGAATGAGCAGTTCTTC CASTPMGGRRNEQFF
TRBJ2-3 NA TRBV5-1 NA TGCGCCAGCAGCATCGCCGGGCCCAGGGCAGATACGCAGTATTTT CASSIAGPRADTQYF
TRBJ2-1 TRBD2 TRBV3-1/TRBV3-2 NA TGTGCCAGCAGCCAGATACGGGGGGTCTACAATGAGCAGTTCTTC CASSQIRGVYNEQFF
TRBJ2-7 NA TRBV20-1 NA TGCAGTGCTAGAGAGAACGAGGGACAGTACTTC CSARENEGQYF
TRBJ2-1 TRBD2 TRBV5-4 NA TGTGCCAGCAGTCAAGGACTAGCGGGATCCTACAATGAGCAGTTCTTC CASSQGLAGSYNEQFF
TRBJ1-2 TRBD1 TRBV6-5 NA TGTGCCAGCAGTTACGGTGACAGGGGGAGGATTGGCTACACCTTC CASSYGDRGRIGYTF
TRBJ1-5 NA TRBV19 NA TGTGCCACCAAGGGGCAGGGGCCGAGCAATCAGCCCCAGCATTTT CATKGQGPSNQPQHF
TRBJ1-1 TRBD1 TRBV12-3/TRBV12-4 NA TGTGCCAGCAGTCGACAGGGCACTGAAGCTTTCTTT CASSRQGTEAFF
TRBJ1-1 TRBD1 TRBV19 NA TGTGCCAGTAGGGTCCCGGGACAGGGCCCGGGCTTCACTGAAGCTTTCTTT CASRVPGQGPGFTEAFF
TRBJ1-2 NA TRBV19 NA TGTGCCAGTACCTTTTCCAGACTCTATGGCTACACCTTC CASTFSRLYGYTF
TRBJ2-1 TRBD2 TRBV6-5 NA TGTGCCAGCAGTTTCAAAGGGACTAGCGGGAGGAATGAGCAGTTCTTC CASSFKGTSGRNEQFF
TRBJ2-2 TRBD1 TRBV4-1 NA TGCGCCAGCAGACCGCGGACAGGGGCGAACACCGGGGAGCTGTTTTTT CASRPRTGANTGELFF
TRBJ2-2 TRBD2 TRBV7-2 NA TGTGCCAGCAGCTCGACTAGCGTGGTCACCGGGGAGCTGTTTTTT CASSSTSVVTGELFF
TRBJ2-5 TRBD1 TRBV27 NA TGTGCCAGCAGTTTCGACAGGGTGGAGACCCAGTACTTC CASSFDRVETQYF
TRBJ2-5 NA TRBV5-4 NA TGTGCCAGCAGCCCTGGGGGCGAAGAGACCCAGTACTTC CASSPGGEETQYF
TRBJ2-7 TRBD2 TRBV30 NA TGTGCCTGGAGTGTCCTAGCGGGAGAGATGGGGGAGCAGTACTTC CAWSVLAGEMGEQYF
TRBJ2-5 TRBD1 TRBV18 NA TGTGCCAGCTCACTCTTGGCTCCGACAGGGAGTAAGGAGACCCAGTACTTC CASSLLAPTGSKETQYF
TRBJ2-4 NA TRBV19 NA TGTGCCAGTAGTATCTCCCAGGTGACCAAAAACATTCAGTACTTC CASSISQVTKNIQYF
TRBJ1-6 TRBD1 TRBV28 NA TGTGCCAGCAGTCCCTCCACAGGGGGCTATAATTCACCCCTCCACTTT CASSPSTGGYNSPLHF
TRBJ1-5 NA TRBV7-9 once TGTGCCAGCAGCTTAGCCATCAATCAGCCCCAGCATTTT CASSLAINQPQHF
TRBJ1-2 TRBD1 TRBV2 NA TGTGCCAGCAGGCGGGGGACAGGGGGAGGTGTGGGATATGGCTACACCTTC CASRRGTGGGVGYGYTF